This TCR beta chain was captured in a study of CD8+ T cells in alopecia areata. At the level of the study: The study gave treated patients oral tofacitinib at 5 to 10 mg twice daily.

Reverse transcribed after extraction, RNA yielded cDNA as the sequencing template. The repertoire was sequenced with immunoSEQ multiplex PCR; TCRdb's copy has only in-frame clones and lacks some. The sample has 80,000 or so clones; about 71% are singletons. Indicated treatment: oral pan-JAK inhibitor, 5-10 mg twice daily. Study-level findings and limits: Higher clonality and more expanded CD8+ clones appeared in lesional than normal scalp. Among the 100 top clones, expanded CD8+ clones, like scalp clonality, were significantly decreased by tofacitinib.

With regard to this clone: As yet, its antigen is unknown.

V trimming: 3 bases; J trimming: 4 bases; junction bases outside the gene matches: 3. Germline assignment: CDR1 SGHDT and CDR2 YYEEEE. The CDR3 consists of 14 residues. This sequence joins TRBV5-6 and TRBJ1-5; TRBD1 aligns across 8 bases. The TCR was taken from a human donor with alopecia areata. Here the sequenced sample was CD8+ T cells sorted from blood, taken at week 24, from a patient treated with tofacitinib. The DNA of the CDR3 is TGTGCCAGCAGCTCGGACAGGGAAAATCAGCCCCAGCATTTT. Its translation is CASSSDRENQPQHF. The full variable domain, its missing parts supplied by reference TRBV5-6 and TRBJ1-5, is DAGVTQSPTHLIKTRGQQVTLRCSPKSGHDTVSWYQQALGQGPQFIFQYYEEEERQRGNFPDRFSGHQFPNYSSELNVNALLLGDSALYLCASSSDRENQPQHFGDGTRLSIL.